This entry concerns a single T cell receptor beta chain. TCRdb reanalysed the 5' RACE reads using MiXCR and keeps one entry per CDR3 protein. Of 200,000 to 250,000 distinct CDR3 sequences in the sample, about 7% are singletons; the top ten hold approximately 3.7%. The data belong to a study of identical twins. Another study also made use of these data, one on yellow fever vaccine responses in identical twins.

Sequencing input: memory (CD45RO+) T cells sorted from blood. The TCR originated in a woman under 30 in good health.

CDR3 coding DNA: TGTGCCAGCAGTTGGACAGGTCCAAACACCGGGGAGCTGTTTTTT. Amino acid sequence: CASSWTGPNTGELFF. The J gene is TRBJ2-2, the V gene TRBV2, with TRBD1 matching over 7 bases. Germline CDR1 is SNHLY and CDR2 is FYNNEI. Germline trimming cut 5 bases from V and 2 bases from J; bases unmatched to any gene: 5. The CDR3 runs 15 residues.